The rows below give T cell receptor beta chains drawn from one sample of a study of blood T cells in healthy people across ages. TCRdb processed the 5' RACE reads anew with MiXCR; each CDR3 protein has one entry. The sample consists of about 780,000 distinct CDR3 sequences, about 47% of them appearing once. The sequenced sample was blood. Every receptor here comes from an elderly man in good health. CDR3s include the opening cysteine and the closing phenylalanine or tryptophan. D genes are given only for firm matches. Expanded clones get a size class; other rows say once, few or many, or leave the size out.

V gene,clone size,D gene,J gene,CDR3 protein,CDR3 DNA
TRBV5-5,NA,NA,TRBJ2-7,CASSVRGGGVEQYF,TGTGCCAGCAGCGTGAGGGGCGGGGGCGTCGAGCAGTACTTC
TRBV7-9,NA,TRBD1,TRBJ2-7,CASSLESGGAGEQYF,TGTGCCAGCAGCTTAGAGTCAGGGGGCGCGGGAGAGCAGTACTTC
TRBV28,few,NA,TRBJ1-6,CASSPHGGSSTLHF,TGTGCCAGCAGTCCCCACGGGGGATCTTCCACCCTCCACTTT
TRBV24-1,NA,NA,TRBJ2-5,CATSDEQSGEQYF,TGTGCCACCAGTGATGAACAGAGTGGTGAGCAGTACTTC
TRBV7-9,NA,NA,TRBJ1-2,CASSLSPRDGYTF,TGTGCCAGCAGCTTATCCCCCAGGGATGGCTACACCTTC
TRBV6-1,few,TRBD2,TRBJ2-7,CASSVTSGPSYEQYF,TGTGCCAGCAGTGTTACTAGCGGACCATCCTACGAGCAGTACTTC
TRBV29-1,NA,NA,TRBJ2-1,CSVEKRGLSSYNEQFF,TGCAGCGTTGAAAAGCGAGGGTTGTCGAGTTACAATGAGCAGTTCTTC
TRBV29-1,few,NA,TRBJ2-5,CSVVGTGETQYF,TGCAGCGTTGTAGGGACGGGAGAGACCCAGTACTTC
TRBV5-6,NA,TRBD2,TRBJ2-1,CASNEGGRSYNEQFF,TGTGCCAGCAATGAAGGCGGGAGGTCCTACAATGAGCAGTTCTTC
TRBV2,few,NA,TRBJ2-7,CASSGSGTTYEQYF,TGTGCCAGCAGTGGGTCAGGAACCACCTACGAGCAGTACTTC
TRBV7-2,few,NA,TRBJ2-7,CASSSSAGFSYEQYF,TGTGCCAGCAGCTCCTCGGCGGGATTCTCCTACGAGCAGTACTTC
TRBV20-1,few,NA,TRBJ2-1,CSAPTTGYNEQFF,TGCAGTGCTCCAACAACAGGATACAATGAGCAGTTCTTC
TRBV11-2,once,TRBD2,TRBJ2-3,CASRSLAGEDTQYF,TGTGCCAGCAGATCACTAGCGGGGGAAGATACGCAGTATTTT
TRBV20-1,NA,NA,TRBJ2-7,CSARAPAGSDYEQYF,TGCAGTGCTAGAGCACCTGCAGGGTCCGACTACGAGCAGTACTTC
TRBV20-1,few,NA,TRBJ2-6,CSALKVGSSGANVLTF,TGCAGTGCTCTGAAAGTAGGGTCTTCTGGGGCCAACGTCCTGACTTTC
TRBV14,NA,TRBD1,TRBJ1-1,CASSRGTGDNTEAFF,TGTGCCAGCAGCCGAGGGACAGGAGATAACACTGAAGCTTTCTTT
TRBV20-1,NA,TRBD2,TRBJ2-5,CSAPSVSGSTGQYF,TGCAGTGCTCCGAGCGTTAGCGGGAGTACCGGGCAGTACTTC
TRBV14,NA,TRBD2,TRBJ2-7,CASSKAGVVNEQYF,TGTGCCAGCAGCAAAGCGGGAGTGGTCAACGAGCAGTACTTC
TRBV3-1,once,TRBD1,TRBJ1-2,CASSRGQGAGGYTF,TGTGCCAGCAGCCGAGGACAGGGGGCAGGAGGCTACACCTTC
TRBV3-1,NA,TRBD1,TRBJ2-3,CASSLTGTAPDTDTQYF,TGTGCCAGCAGCCTCACCGGGACAGCTCCTGACACGGATACGCAGTATTTT
TRBV20-1,NA,TRBD1,TRBJ1-6,CSATGQGVLSPLHF,TGCAGTGCCACAGGACAGGGCGTTCTTTCACCCCTCCACTTT
TRBV28,NA,NA,TRBJ2-4,CASSRPRGASDIQYF,TGTGCCAGCAGTCGCCCCAGGGGCGCGTCAGACATTCAGTACTTC
TRBV11-2,few,TRBD1,TRBJ2-5,CASSRYRGRETQYF,TGTGCCAGCAGCCGGTACAGGGGGCGGGAGACCCAGTACTTC
TRBV6-5,NA,NA,TRBJ2-5,CASSYRRPQETQYF,TGTGCCAGCAGTTACCGCAGGCCTCAAGAGACCCAGTACTTC
TRBV4-1,NA,TRBD2,TRBJ2-7,CASSQDLGTTSYEQYF,TGCGCCAGCAGCCAAGATTTGGGGACTACTTCCTACGAGCAGTACTTC
TRBV20-1,NA,TRBD2,TRBJ2-4,CSAAGEFDIQYF,TGCAGTGCTGCGGGGGAATTCGACATTCAGTACTTC
TRBV20-1,NA,NA,TRBJ2-7,CSARPRGRGYSYEQYF,TGCAGTGCTAGACCTAGAGGTAGGGGGTACTCCTACGAGCAGTACTTC
TRBV7-2,NA,NA,TRBJ1-5,CASSPRPNSNQPQHF,TGTGCCAGCAGCCCCAGACCAAATAGCAATCAGCCCCAGCATTTT
TRBV12-3/TRBV12-4,NA,NA,TRBJ2-3,CASRVIADTQYF,TGTGCCAGCAGAGTGATAGCCGATACGCAGTATTTT
TRBV6-6,NA,NA,TRBJ2-3,CASSYSHRVGTDTQYF,TGTGCCAGCAGTTACTCGCATCGGGTAGGCACAGATACGCAGTATTTT
TRBV5-1,once,NA,TRBJ2-7,CASSPQPGQSYEQYF,TGCGCCAGCAGCCCTCAACCGGGACAATCCTACGAGCAGTACTTC
TRBV6-6,few,TRBD1,TRBJ1-2,CASSYEAGGDYGYTF,TGTGCCAGCAGTTACGAGGCAGGGGGCGACTATGGCTACACCTTC
TRBV7-2,NA,NA,TRBJ2-7,CASSPGTPYEQYF,TGTGCCAGCAGCCCCGGGACACCGTACGAGCAGTACTTC
TRBV5-5,few,NA,TRBJ2-7,CASSPTGHGFYEQYF,TGTGCCAGCAGCCCTACAGGGCATGGGTTCTACGAGCAGTACTTC
TRBV20-1,NA,TRBD2,TRBJ2-1,CSAVGGTPQFF,TGCAGTGCCGTGGGGGGGACTCCTCAGTTCTTC
TRBV7-8,few,NA,TRBJ2-5,CASSLGSSQETQYF,TGTGCCAGCAGCTTAGGAAGCAGTCAAGAGACCCAGTACTTC
TRBV5-1,few,NA,TRBJ2-7,CATPRMRSSYNEQYF,TGCGCCACCCCCAGGATGAGGAGCTCCTACAATGAGCAGTACTTC
TRBV7-6,NA,TRBD2,TRBJ2-7,CASSPTPGLAGVSSEQYF,TGTGCCAGCAGCCCCACCCCGGGACTAGCGGGAGTTAGCTCCGAGCAGTACTTC
TRBV20-1,NA,NA,TRBJ2-3,CSATTWPDTQYF,TGCAGTGCTACCACGTGGCCAGATACGCAGTATTTT
TRBV28,NA,TRBD2,TRBJ2-7,CAGEDGTSIYEQYF,TGTGCCGGCGAGGACGGGACTAGCATTTACGAGCAGTACTTC
TRBV6-5,NA,NA,TRBJ2-5,CASSSSRTGEGQTQYF,TGTGCCAGCAGTAGTTCCCGGACGGGCGAGGGACAGACCCAGTACTTC
TRBV12-3/TRBV12-4,NA,NA,TRBJ2-4,CASSLSPRTGQYF,TGTGCCAGCAGTTTAAGCCCTCGAACGGGGCAGTACTTC
TRBV4-2,few,TRBD2,TRBJ2-4,CASSTPSGNLYEQYF,TGTGCCAGCAGCACGCCTAGCGGGAATCTCTATGAGCAGTACTTC
TRBV20-1,NA,NA,TRBJ2-7,CSASGVGGFTYEQYF,TGCAGTGCTAGCGGAGTCGGCGGCTTCACCTACGAGCAGTACTTC
TRBV7-2,NA,NA,TRBJ1-5,CASSNRVDQPQHF,TGTGCCAGCAGCAACAGGGTCGATCAGCCCCAGCATTTT
TRBV4-2,few,TRBD2,TRBJ2-1,CAGSPITGTSEGWYNEQFF,TGTGCCGGCAGCCCTATCACCGGGACTAGCGAGGGTTGGTACAATGAGCAGTTCTTC
TRBV7-2,NA,NA,TRBJ2-7,CASSQTGTIPYEQYF,TGTGCCAGCAGCCAGACCGGGACAATCCCCTACGAGCAGTACTTC
TRBV20-1,NA,TRBD2,TRBJ2-1,CSARGKTSRRSNEQFF,TGCAGTGCTAGAGGAAAGACTAGCCGGAGGTCCAATGAGCAGTTCTTC
TRBV29-1,NA,TRBD1,TRBJ2-3,CSVEGAEDTQYF,TGCAGCGTAGAGGGGGCGGAAGATACGCAGTATTTT
TRBV20-1,NA,TRBD2,TRBJ2-1,CSAHGLAGVNEQFF,TGCAGTGCTCACGGACTAGCGGGAGTAAATGAGCAGTTCTTC
TRBV9,NA,TRBD2,TRBJ2-1,CASSTSGGFDNEQFF,TGTGCCAGCAGCACTAGCGGGGGGTTCGACAATGAGCAGTTCTTC
TRBV29-1,NA,NA,TRBJ1-1,CSGRGNTEAFF,TGCAGCGGAAGGGGGAACACTGAAGCTTTCTTT